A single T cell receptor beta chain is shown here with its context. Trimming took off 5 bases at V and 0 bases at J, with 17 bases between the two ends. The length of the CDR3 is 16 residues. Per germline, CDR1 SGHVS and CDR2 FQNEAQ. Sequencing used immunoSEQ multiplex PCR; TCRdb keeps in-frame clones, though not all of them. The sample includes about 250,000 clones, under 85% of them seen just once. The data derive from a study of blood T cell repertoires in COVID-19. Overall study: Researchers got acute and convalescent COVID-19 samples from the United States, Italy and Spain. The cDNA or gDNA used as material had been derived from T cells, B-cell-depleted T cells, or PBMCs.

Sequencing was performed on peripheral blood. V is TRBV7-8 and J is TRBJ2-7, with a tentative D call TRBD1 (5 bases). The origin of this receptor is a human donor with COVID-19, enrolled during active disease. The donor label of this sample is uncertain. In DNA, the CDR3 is TGTGCCAGCAGCCTCCAGGGTACGCAGAGCTCCTACGAGCAGTACTTC. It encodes CASSLQGTQSSYEQYF.